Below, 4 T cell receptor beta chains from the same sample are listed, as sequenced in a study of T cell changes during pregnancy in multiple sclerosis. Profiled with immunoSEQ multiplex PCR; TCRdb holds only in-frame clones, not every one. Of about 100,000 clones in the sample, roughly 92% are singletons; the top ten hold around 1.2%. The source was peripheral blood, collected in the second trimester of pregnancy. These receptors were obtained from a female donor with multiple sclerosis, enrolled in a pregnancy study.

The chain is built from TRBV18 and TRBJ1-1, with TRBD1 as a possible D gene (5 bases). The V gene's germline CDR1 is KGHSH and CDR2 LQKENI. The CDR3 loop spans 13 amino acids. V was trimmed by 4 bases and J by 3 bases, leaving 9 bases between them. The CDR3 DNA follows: TGTGCCAGCTCACGTCTAGGGGACACTGAAGCTTTCTTT. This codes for CASSRLGDTEAFF.

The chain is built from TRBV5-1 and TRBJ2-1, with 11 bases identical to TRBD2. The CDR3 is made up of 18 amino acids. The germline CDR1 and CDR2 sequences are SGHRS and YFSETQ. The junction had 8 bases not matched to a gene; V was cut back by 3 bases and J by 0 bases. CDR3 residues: CASSSRLTSGSSYNEQFF. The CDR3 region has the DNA TGCGCCAGCAGCTCCCGCCTAACTAGCGGGAGCTCCTACAATGAGCAGTTCTTC.

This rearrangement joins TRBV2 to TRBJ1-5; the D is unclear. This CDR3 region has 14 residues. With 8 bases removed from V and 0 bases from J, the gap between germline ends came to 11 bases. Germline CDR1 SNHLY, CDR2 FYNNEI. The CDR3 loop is CASQEGHSNQPQHF. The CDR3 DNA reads TGTGCCAGCCAGGAGGGTCATAGCAATCAGCCCCAGCATTTT.

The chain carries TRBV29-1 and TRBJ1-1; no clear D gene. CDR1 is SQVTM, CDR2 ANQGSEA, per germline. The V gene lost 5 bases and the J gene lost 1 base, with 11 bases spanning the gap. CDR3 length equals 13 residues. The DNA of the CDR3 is TGCAGCGTTAGGCCGACACAGAACACTGAAGCTTTCTTT. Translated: CSVRPTQNTEAFF.